This entry is about one TCR beta chain. V gave up 5 bases and J gave up 5 bases; unmatched junction bases: 11. Germline V lookup: CDR1 MGHRA, CDR2 YSYEKL. CDR3 size: 15 residues. Some clones are missing from TCRdb's copy, which holds only in-frame ones; the method was immunoSEQ multiplex PCR. The sample carries approximately 74,000 clones, approximately 92% recorded once. This record comes from a study of OX40 agonist ivuxolimab in advanced cancers. The sequenced sample was CD4+ or CD8+ T cells sorted from blood, obtained in a trial of the OX40 agonist ivuxolimab. This clonotype originated in an adult with an advanced solid tumor such as melanoma, head and neck, liver or kidney cancer. The gene calls are TRBV4-1 and TRBJ2-5, with 7 nucleotides matching TRBD1. The CDR3: CASSYGQETWETQYF. The CDR3 nucleotides are TGCGCCAGCAGCTATGGACAGGAGACCTGGGAGACCCAGTACTTC.